Listed here are 20 T cell receptor beta chains from one sample, sequenced in a study of blood T cell repertoires in COVID-19. This table comes from immunoSEQ multiplex PCR, and its TCRdb copy is limited to in-frame clones, with some not included. Among over 70,000 clones listed, around three quarters were seen once. The sample comprised peripheral blood. Receptors originate from a human donor in a cohort sampled during active COVID-19.

This chain joins TRBV7-3 and TRBJ1-2, with D uncertain. V shed 1 base and J shed 7 bases, with 7 bases lying between them. The CDR3 sequence is 12 residues long. CDR1 SGHTA and CDR2 FQGTGA come from the germline V gene. CDR3 amino acids: CASSLNMLGYTF. The CDR3 DNA follows: TGTGCCAGCAGCTTAAACATGCTTGGCTACACCTTC.

The chain uses TRBV6-2 or TRBV6-3 and TRBJ2-1; 11 bases map to TRBD2. The CDR3 loop spans 20 amino acids. The germline V gene has CDR1 MNHEY and CDR2 SVGEGT. J lost 3 bases, V lost 1 base, and 14 bases had no gene match. The CDR3 sequence: CASSYLPGLADPEDYNEQFF. CDR3 DNA sequence: TGTGCCAGCAGTTACTTACCGGGACTAGCGGACCCGGAGGACTACAATGAGCAGTTCTTC.

This clone was found a few times. This chain links TRBV19 with TRBJ2-2, with 8 bases aligning to TRBD1. Trimming at V came to 6 bases and at J to 7 bases, leaving 13 bases not matched to a gene. CDR1 and CDR2 (germline): LNHDA, SQIVND (reference sequence). The CDR3 length is 16 residues. The chain's CDR3 is CASSRRTGKSVGELFF. CDR3 coding DNA: TGTGCCAGTAGCCGCCGGACAGGGAAGAGTGTCGGGGAGCTGTTTTTT.

The chain combines TRBV28 with TRBJ1-1; TRBD1 might be the D (6 bases). The CDR3 is made up of 14 amino acids. CDR1 is MDHEN and CDR2 is SYDVKM in the germline V gene. Trimming removed 10 bases at V and 1 base at J, with 16 bases between. Here the CDR3 DNA reads TGTGCCAACAGAATGGACAGCGGGAACACTGAAGCTTTCTTT. Its protein product is CANRMDSGNTEAFF.

The chain is built from TRBV19 and TRBJ2-1, with 11 positions matching TRBD1. The CDR3 length is 14 residues. CDR1 and CDR2 from the germline V gene are LNHDA and SQIVND (reference sequence). Unmatched junction bases numbered 3, after V lost 5 bases and J lost 6 bases. The CDR3 reads CASSWDRGSNEQFF. The CDR3 nucleotides read TGTGCCAGTAGTTGGGACAGGGGGTCCAATGAGCAGTTCTTC.

The chain recombines TRBV2 with TRBJ1-4; 8 positions agree with TRBD1. The CDR3 extends over 13 amino acids. CDR1 and CDR2 from the germline V gene are SNHLY and FYNNEI. V was pared by 5 bases and J by 8 bases, with 4 bases of the junction left unmatched. The CDR3 loop reads CASSKDRDEKLFF. In DNA, the CDR3 is TGTGCCAGCAGTAAGGACAGGGACGAAAAACTGTTTTTT.

V and J are TRBV3-1 (or the pseudogene TRBV3-2) and TRBJ2-1, with 9 bases aligning to TRBD1. CDR3 length equals 13 residues. The germline gives CDR1 LGHDT, CDR2 YNNKEL (reference sequence). V trimming: 4 bases; J trimming: 9 bases; junction bases outside the gene matches: 4. The CDR3: CASSRGQGSEQFF. CDR3 bases: TGTGCCAGCAGCCGGGGACAGGGTAGTGAGCAGTTCTTC.

J is TRBJ2-7 and V is TRBV18; no clear D gene. CDR1 and CDR2 (germline): KGHSH, LQKENI. The CDR3 totals 14 residues. V was clipped by 3 bases and J by 0 bases, with 9 bases between them. CDR3 in amino acids: CASSPLENSYEQYF. DNA of the CDR3: TGTGCCAGCTCACCCCTAGAAAACTCCTACGAGCAGTACTTC.

This chain links TRBV5-1 with TRBJ2-5; no clear D. The length of the CDR3 is 11 residues. Germline V CDR1 and CDR2: SGHRS, YFSETQ. The V end was cut by 4 bases, the J end by 1 base, with 2 bases between. For the CDR3, the DNA is TGCGCCAGCAGCCTCCAAGAGACCCAGTACTTC. Its translation is CASSLQETQYF.

V gene TRBV5-1 combines with J gene TRBJ2-7; 8 nucleotides match TRBD1. V shed 0 bases and J 2 bases; nucleotides not matched to a gene: 7. CDR3 length equals 16 residues. Germline CDR1 and CDR2: SGHRS and YFSETQ. CDR3 nucleotides: TGCGCCAGCAGCTTGGAAATGGTACAGGGGGCCTACGAGCAGTACTTC. It codes for CASSLEMVQGAYEQYF.

The chain combines TRBV3-1 (or the pseudogene TRBV3-2) with TRBJ1-1; D not certain. Germline values: CDR1 LGHDT, CDR2 YNNKEL (reference sequence). V gave up 2 bases and J gave up 1 base, with 8 bases separating them. CDR3 length equals 14 residues. The CDR3 here is CASSQSDKNTEAFF. CDR3 DNA sequence: TGTGCCAGCAGCCAATCCGACAAGAACACTGAAGCTTTCTTT.

The rearrangement links TRBV20-1 to TRBJ2-7, with 10 bases identical to TRBD2. V lost 3 bases to trimming and J lost 7 bases; unmatched junction nucleotides: 3. The CDR3 totals 12 residues. Germline-derived CDR1 and CDR2 are DFQATT and SNEGSKA (reference sequence). CDR3 in DNA: TGCAGTGCTAGTCCACTAGCGGGGGAGCAGTACTTC. Protein product: CSASPLAGEQYF.

The chain carries TRBV4-1 and TRBJ1-4; D perhaps matches TRBD1 (6 bases). The CDR3 totals 14 residues. Germline V CDR1 and CDR2: MGHRA, YSYEKL. Between the trimmed V and J ends, which lost 4 bases and 5 bases, there was a span of 11 bases. The CDR3 is CASSRDGTNEKLFF. In DNA form, the CDR3 reads TGCGCCAGCAGCCGGGACGGGACAAATGAAAAACTGTTTTTT.

The chain carries TRBV9 and TRBJ1-2, with a tentative D call TRBD1 (6 bases). V lost 0 bases and J 4 bases, leaving 13 bases between the germline ends. Germline V lookup: CDR1 SGDLS, CDR2 YYNGEE. CDR3 length: 15 amino acids. CDR3 protein: CASSVDGGPSYGYTF. In DNA, the CDR3 is TGTGCCAGCAGCGTAGACGGGGGGCCTAGCTATGGCTACACCTTC.

The gene calls are TRBV12-3 or TRBV12-4 and TRBJ1-2; maybe TRBD1 (5 bases). V was pared by 6 bases and J by 7 bases, with 12 bases between. The CDR3 covers 12 residues. The CDR3 sequence: CASRGGTFGYTF. CDR3 nucleotide sequence: TGTGCCAGCAGAGGAGGGACCTTTGGCTACACCTTC.

The gene calls are TRBV5-1 and TRBJ1-1; the match to TRBD1 covers 8 bases. The CDR3 length is 13 residues. J gave up 10 bases and V 3 bases, and 8 bases lay outside the gene matches. From germline, CDR1 is SGHRS and CDR2 YFSETQ. CDR3 sequence reads: CASSYGQGVGAFF. In DNA form, the CDR3 reads TGCGCCAGCAGCTACGGACAGGGTGTAGGAGCTTTCTTT.

The chain has TRBV7-8 and TRBJ2-3; 10 positions agree with TRBD1. V lost 5 bases and J lost 2; bases outside the gene matches: 28. This CDR3 spans 23 amino acids. CDR1 and CDR2 from the germline V gene are SGHVS and FQNEAQ. The CDR3 nucleotides are TGTGCCAGCAGCCTTATAGACAGGGGGCAAAACTCACCGGCAATTCTATCCACAGATACGCAGTATTTT. It translates to CASSLIDRGQNSPAILSTDTQYF.

V gene TRBV5-4 combines with J gene TRBJ2-3; tentatively, D is TRBD1 (5 bases). Germline loops: CDR1 SGHNT, CDR2 YYREEE (reference sequence). V lost 3 bases and J lost 0, with 14 bases in between. This CDR3 region has 16 residues. The CDR3 DNA sequence: TGTGCCAGCAGCTCGGACAAATGGGCTAGCACAGATACGCAGTATTTT. Its translation: CASSSDKWASTDTQYF.

This rearrangement joins TRBV28 to TRBJ2-5; TRBD2 might be the D (6 bases). The CDR3 spans 16 residues. The germline gives CDR1 MDHEN, CDR2 SYDVKM. Trimming took 6 bases from V and 2 from J, leaving 19 bases between them. The DNA of the CDR3 is TGTGCCAGCAGGGGTGGAGGGGCGGGCGGTCAAGAGACCCAGTACTTC. This translates into CASRGGGAGGQETQYF.

This clone appeared once. This rearrangement joins TRBV5-5 to TRBJ2-1, with 11 bases fitting TRBD1. V was pared by 4 bases and J by 8 bases, with 11 bases of the junction left unmatched. CDR3 size: 16 residues. Germline CDR1 and CDR2: SGHKS and YYEKEE (reference sequence). Here the CDR3 reads CASSEVRDRGTDEQFF. The CDR3 coding sequence is TGTGCCAGCAGCGAGGTCCGGGACAGGGGGACCGATGAGCAGTTCTTC.